This T cell receptor beta chain was sequenced for a study of shared clonotypes between healthy human individuals. Naivety among CD8 cells was defined by CD45RO negativity and positive CCR7 selection, thereby excluding terminally differentiated effector memory CD45RA+ cells. Deep was the level at which the assay was run. The data were produced by immunoSEQ multiplex PCR, yet TCRdb's version contains in-frame clones alone and is incomplete. The repertoire holds roughly 2.1 million clones, with about 92% as singletons. Study-wide findings and caveats: Generation probabilities were higher for clonotypes shared across all four sorted-subset donors than for unshared ones.

About this clone: Its specificity is not known.

V was clipped by 3 bases and J by 2 bases, with 13 bases between them. The germline V gene has CDR1 ENHRY and CDR2 SYGVKD. The CDR3 is made up of 15 amino acids. The gene calls are TRBV10-3 and TRBJ1-1; tentatively, D is TRBD1 (6 bases). This TCR was recovered from a young man in good health. Some clones in this sample may be carry-over from other donors' samples. The sequencing sample was made of naive CD8+ T cells from PBMCs. The CDR3 bases are TGTGCCATCAGTGATCCGGGACAACCAAACACTGAAGCTTTCTTT. Protein: CAISDPGQPNTEAFF.